Only a few counts were recorded for the clone carrying this T cell receptor (beta chain). The antigen is undetermined. V was clipped by 7 bases and J by 0 bases, with 7 bases between them. Germline V CDR1 and CDR2: MDHEN, SYDVKM. This CDR3 is built from 13 residues. TCRdb reprocessed the 5' RACE reads with MiXCR, giving one entry per CDR3 protein. The table lists about 160,000 distinct CDR3 sequences, about 17% of them singletons. This record comes from a study of CD8 T cells in ankylosing spondylitis. Notes on the study in general: Disease-linked clones displayed a CD8+ phenotype and appeared relatively rarely in peripheral blood. In ankylosing spondylitis patients, matched synovial fluid reportedly showed significant enrichment of disease-linked clones. Typical of ankylosing spondylitis blood, it appeared, was a TCR beta motif of fewer than 10 highly homologous variants.

Material for sequencing was blood, either unsorted or a sorted T cell fraction (not recorded which). The clonotype was recovered from a male donor with ankylosing spondylitis or in good health (not recorded which). The chain carries TRBV28 and TRBJ1-5; no clear D gene. CDR3 residues: CASKPVSNQPQHF. In DNA, the CDR3 is TGTGCCAGCAAACCAGTTAGCAATCAGCCCCAGCATTTT.